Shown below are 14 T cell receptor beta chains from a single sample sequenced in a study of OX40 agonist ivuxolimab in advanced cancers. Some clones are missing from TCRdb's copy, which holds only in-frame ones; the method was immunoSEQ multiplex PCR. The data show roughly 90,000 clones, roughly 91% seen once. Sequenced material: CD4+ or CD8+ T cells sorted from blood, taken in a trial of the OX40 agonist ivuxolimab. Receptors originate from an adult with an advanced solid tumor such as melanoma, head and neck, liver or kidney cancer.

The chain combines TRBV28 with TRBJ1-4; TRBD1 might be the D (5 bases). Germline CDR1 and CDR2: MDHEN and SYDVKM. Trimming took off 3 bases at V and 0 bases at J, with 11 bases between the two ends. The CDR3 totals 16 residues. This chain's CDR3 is CASSFRDGSTNEKLFF. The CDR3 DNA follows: TGTGCCAGCAGTTTCCGGGACGGATCAACTAATGAAAAACTGTTTTTT.

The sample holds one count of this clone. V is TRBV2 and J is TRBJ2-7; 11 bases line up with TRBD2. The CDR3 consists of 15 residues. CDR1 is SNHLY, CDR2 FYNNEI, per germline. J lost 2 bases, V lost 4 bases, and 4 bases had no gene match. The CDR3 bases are TGTGCCAGCAGTGCGGGACTAGCGGAACCCTACGAGCAGTACTTC. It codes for CASSAGLAEPYEQYF.

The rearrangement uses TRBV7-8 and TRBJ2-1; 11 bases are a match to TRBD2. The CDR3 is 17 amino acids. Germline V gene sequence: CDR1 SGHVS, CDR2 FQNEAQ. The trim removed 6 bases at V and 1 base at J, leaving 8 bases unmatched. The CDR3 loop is CASSLLAGGLSYNEQFF. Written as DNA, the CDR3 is TGTGCCAGCAGTTTGCTAGCGGGAGGATTGTCCTACAATGAGCAGTTCTTC.

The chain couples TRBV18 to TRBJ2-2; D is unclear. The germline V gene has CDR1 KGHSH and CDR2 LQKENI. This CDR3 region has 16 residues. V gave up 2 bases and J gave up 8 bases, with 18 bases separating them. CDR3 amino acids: CASSPATPDVRGELFF. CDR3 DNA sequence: TGTGCCAGCTCACCAGCAACCCCGGACGTCCGAGGGGAGCTGTTTTTT.

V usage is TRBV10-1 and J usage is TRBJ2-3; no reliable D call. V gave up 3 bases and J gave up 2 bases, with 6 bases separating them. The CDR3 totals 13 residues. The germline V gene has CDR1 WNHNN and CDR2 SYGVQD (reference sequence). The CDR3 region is CASSELSTDTQYF. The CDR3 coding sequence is TGCGCCAGCAGTGAATTATCCACAGATACGCAGTATTTT.

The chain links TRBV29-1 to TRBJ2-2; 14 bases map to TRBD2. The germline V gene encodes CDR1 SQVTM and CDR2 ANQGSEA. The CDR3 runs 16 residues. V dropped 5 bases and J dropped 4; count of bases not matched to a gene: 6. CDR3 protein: CSVRLAGGPITGELFF. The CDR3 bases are TGCAGCGTTCGACTAGCGGGAGGGCCAATCACCGGGGAGCTGTTTTTT.

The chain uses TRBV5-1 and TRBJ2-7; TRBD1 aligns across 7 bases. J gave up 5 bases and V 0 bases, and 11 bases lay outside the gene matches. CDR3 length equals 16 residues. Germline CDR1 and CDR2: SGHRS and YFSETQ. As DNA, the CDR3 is TGCGCCAGCAGCTTGGGAATATACGGGACAGCTAACGAGCAGTACTTC. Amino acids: CASSLGIYGTANEQYF. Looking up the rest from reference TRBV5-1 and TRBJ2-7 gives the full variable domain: KAGVTQTPRYLIKTRGQQVTLSCSPISGHRSVSWYQQTPGQGLQFLFEYFSETQRNKGNFPGRFSGRQFSNSRSEMNVSTLELGDSALYLCASSLGIYGTANEQYFGPGTRLTVT.

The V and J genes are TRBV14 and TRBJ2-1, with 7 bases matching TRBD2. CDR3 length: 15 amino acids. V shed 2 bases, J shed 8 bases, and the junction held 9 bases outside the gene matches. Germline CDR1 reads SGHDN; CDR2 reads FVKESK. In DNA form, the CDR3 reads TGTGCCAGCAGCCAAAAGGCGGGAGTTATAGATGAGCAGTTCTTC. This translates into CASSQKAGVIDEQFF.

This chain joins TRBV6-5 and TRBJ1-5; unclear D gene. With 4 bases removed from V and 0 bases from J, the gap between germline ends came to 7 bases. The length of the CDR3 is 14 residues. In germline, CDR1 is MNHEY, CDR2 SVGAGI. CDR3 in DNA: TGTGCCAGCAGTTCGCAAGTTAGCAATCAGCCCCAGCATTTT. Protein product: CASSSQVSNQPQHF.

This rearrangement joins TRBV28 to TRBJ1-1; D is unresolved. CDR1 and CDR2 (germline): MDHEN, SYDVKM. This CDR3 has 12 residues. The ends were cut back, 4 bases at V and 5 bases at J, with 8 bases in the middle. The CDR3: CASSSVGTEAFF. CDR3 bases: TGTGCCAGCAGTTCTGTTGGTACTGAAGCTTTCTTT.

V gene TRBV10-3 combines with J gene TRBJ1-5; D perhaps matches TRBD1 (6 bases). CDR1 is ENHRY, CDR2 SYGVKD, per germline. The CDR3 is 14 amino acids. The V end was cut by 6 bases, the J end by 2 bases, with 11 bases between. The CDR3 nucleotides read TGTGCCATCAGCCAGGGGCTCGGCAATCAGCCCCAGCATTTT. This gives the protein CAISQGLGNQPQHF.

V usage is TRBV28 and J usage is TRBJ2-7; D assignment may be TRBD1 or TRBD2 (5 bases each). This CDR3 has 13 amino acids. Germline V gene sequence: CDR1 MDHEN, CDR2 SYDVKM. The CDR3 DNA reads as TGTGCTTCGCTGGGGCAGGGACGCTACGAGCAGTACTTC. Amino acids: CASLGQGRYEQYF.

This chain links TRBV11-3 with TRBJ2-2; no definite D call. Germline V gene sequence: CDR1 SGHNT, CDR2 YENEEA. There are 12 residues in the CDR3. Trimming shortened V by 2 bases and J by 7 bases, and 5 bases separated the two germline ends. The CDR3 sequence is CASSLRVGELFF. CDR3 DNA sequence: TGTGCCAGCAGCTTACGGGTCGGGGAGCTGTTTTTT.

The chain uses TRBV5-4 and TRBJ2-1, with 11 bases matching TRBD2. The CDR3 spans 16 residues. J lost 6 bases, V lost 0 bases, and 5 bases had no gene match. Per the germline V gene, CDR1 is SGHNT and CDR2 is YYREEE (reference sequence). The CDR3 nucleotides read TGTGCCAGCAGCTTGGAGGCTAGCGGGAGGACCAATGAGCAGTTCTTC. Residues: CASSLEASGRTNEQFF.